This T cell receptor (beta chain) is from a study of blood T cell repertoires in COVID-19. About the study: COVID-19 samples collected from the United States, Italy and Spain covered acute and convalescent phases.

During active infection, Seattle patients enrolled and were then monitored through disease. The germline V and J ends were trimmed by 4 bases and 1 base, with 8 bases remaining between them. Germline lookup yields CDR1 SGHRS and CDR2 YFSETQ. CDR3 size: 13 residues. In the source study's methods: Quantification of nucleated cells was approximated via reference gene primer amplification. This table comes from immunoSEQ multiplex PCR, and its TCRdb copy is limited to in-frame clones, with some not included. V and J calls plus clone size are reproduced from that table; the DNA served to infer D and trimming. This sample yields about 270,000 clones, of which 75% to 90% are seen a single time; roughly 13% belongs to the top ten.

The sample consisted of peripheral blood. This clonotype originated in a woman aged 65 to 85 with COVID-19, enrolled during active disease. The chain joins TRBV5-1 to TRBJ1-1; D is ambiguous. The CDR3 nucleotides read TGCGCCAGCAGCGTACAGACGAACACTGAAGCTTTCTTT. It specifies CASSVQTNTEAFF.